This TCR beta chain stems from a study of blood T cell repertoires in COVID-19. Study-wide context: Samples representing acute and convalescent COVID-19 were sourced from the United States, Italy and Spain. PBMCs, B-cell-depleted T cells, or T cells were the source of the cDNA or gDNA that made up the material.

CDR3 length equals 15 residues. Germline CDR1 MNHEY, CDR2 SMNVEV (reference sequence). As concerns this clone: A junction boundary mismatches the germline segment, possibly from a read error.

Each recovered donor of Cohort 3 presented with two negative PCRs, clearance, or symptom resolution. Study processing details: Amplification with reference gene primers provided the estimates of nucleated cell counts. Profiling relied on immunoSEQ multiplex PCR, and the TCRdb table lists in-frame clones only, not all of them. V and J calls and clone size come straight from that table; D and trimming were deduced from the DNA. The repertoire includes a few hundred thousand clones, 85% to 90% of them detected once, and 1.2% sits in the top ten. The TCR was taken from a woman aged 18-29 years who had recovered from COVID-19. Sequencing was done on a sample of PBMCs or T cells enriched from blood (not recorded which). The genes are TRBV27 and TRBJ1-1; no reliable D call. The CDR3 protein is CASSLLYGVKTEAFF. In DNA, the CDR3 is TGTGCCAGCAGTTTACTTTACGGGGTGAAAACTGAAGCTTTCTTT.